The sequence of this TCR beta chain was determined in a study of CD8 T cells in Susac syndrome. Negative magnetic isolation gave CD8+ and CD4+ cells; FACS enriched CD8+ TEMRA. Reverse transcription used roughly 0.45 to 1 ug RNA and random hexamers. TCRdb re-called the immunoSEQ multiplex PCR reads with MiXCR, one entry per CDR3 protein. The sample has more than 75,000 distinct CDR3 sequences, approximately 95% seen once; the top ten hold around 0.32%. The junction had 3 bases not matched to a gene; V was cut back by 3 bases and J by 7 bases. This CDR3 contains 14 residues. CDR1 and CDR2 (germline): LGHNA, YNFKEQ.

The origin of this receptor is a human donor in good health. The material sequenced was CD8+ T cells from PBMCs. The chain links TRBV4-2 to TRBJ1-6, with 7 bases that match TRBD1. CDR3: CASSQEQGNSPLHF. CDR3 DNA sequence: TGTGCCAGCAGCCAGGAACAGGGGAATTCACCCCTCCACTTT.